The T cell receptor beta chain described here comes from a study of blood T cell repertoires in COVID-19. This CDR3 is built from 15 residues. With V trimmed by 5 bases and J by 1 base, 6 bases remained unmatched. CDR1 SNHLY and CDR2 FYNNEI come from the germline V gene. Using immunoSEQ multiplex PCR, the repertoire was profiled, and TCRdb retains in-frame clones only, with some absent. The profile shows under 300,000 clones, approximately 91% of them singletons. The sample taken for sequencing was PBMCs or T cells enriched from blood (not recorded which). The origin of this receptor is a woman between 40 and 50 years old with acute COVID-19. The chain joins TRBV2 to TRBJ1-1, with 8 bases lining up with TRBD1. DNA of the CDR3: TGTGCCAGCAGTCCAAGGACAGGGAGGAACACTGAAGCTTTCTTT. Translation gives CASSPRTGRNTEAFF.